The 7 T cell receptor beta chains presented below share a single source sample, sequenced in a study of shared clonotypes between healthy human individuals. TCRdb's copy holds only in-frame clones and misses some; the assay was immunoSEQ multiplex PCR. The table records roughly 640,000 clones, roughly 97% of them present only once. The sequenced sample consisted of naive CD4+ T cells sorted from blood. The sample's subset: CD45RA+ positively selected. These receptors came from a woman aged 25 to 39 in good health.

V and J are TRBV18 and TRBJ2-5, with D possibly being TRBD1 (6 bases). Per germline, CDR1 KGHSH and CDR2 LQKENI. V was shortened by 2 bases and J by 7 bases, with 26 bases between the two germline ends. The CDR3 has 18 residues. CDR3 sequence: CASSPEGVALTAIGTQYF. In nucleotides, the CDR3 is TGTGCCAGCTCACCAGAGGGGGTTGCTTTAACCGCAATTGGGACCCAGTACTTC.

This rearrangement joins TRBV28 to TRBJ2-1, with D perhaps matching TRBD1 (5 bases). From germline, CDR1 is MDHEN and CDR2 SYDVKM. The CDR3 is 14 amino acids. Trimming took off 0 bases at V and 15 bases at J, with 18 bases between the two ends. This CDR3 reads CASSLWLKGPHGFF. Here the CDR3 DNA reads TGTGCCAGCAGTTTATGGTTAAAGGGGCCTCACGGGTTCTTC.

The chain couples TRBV7-7 to TRBJ2-1, with TRBD2 as a possible D gene (6 bases). The CDR3 spans 14 residues. Between the trimmed V and J ends, which lost 5 bases and 6 bases, there was a span of 14 bases. The germline gives CDR1 SSHAT, CDR2 FNYEAQ (reference sequence). CDR3 DNA: TGTGCCAGCAGCCAAGATGGACTACCCAATGAGCAGTTCTTC. Amino acid sequence: CASSQDGLPNEQFF.

V is TRBV13 and J is TRBJ2-7; D possibly corresponds to TRBD1 (6 bases). Trimming pared 6 bases from V and 0 bases from J, leaving 15 bases between. Germline V CDR1 and CDR2: PRHDT, FYEKMQ (reference sequence). The CDR3 loop spans 15 amino acids. CDR3 nucleotide sequence: TGTGCCAGCAGTTTACGAGGACAGTCCTCCTACGAGCAGTACTTC. The encoded protein is CASSLRGQSSYEQYF.

J is TRBJ2-3 and V is TRBV11-2, with 7 positions matching TRBD2. V gave up 0 bases and J gave up 3 bases; unmatched junction bases: 3. Per germline, CDR1 SGHAT and CDR2 FQNNGV. The CDR3 consists of 15 residues. CDR3 nucleotides: TGTGCCAGCAGCTTAGACCTAGCGGAGACAGATACGCAGTATTTT. As protein: CASSLDLAETDTQYF. The full variable domain, rest sourced from reference TRBV11-2 and TRBJ2-3, is EAGVAQSPRYKIIEKRQSVAFWCNPISGHATLYWYQQILGQGPKLLIQFQNNGVVDDSQLPKDRFSAERLKGVDSTLKIQPAKLEDSAVYLCASSLDLAETDTQYFGPGTRLTVL.

The V and J genes are TRBV27 and TRBJ2-3, with TRBD2 identical over 12 bases. The CDR3 extends over 15 amino acids. J was trimmed by 6 bases and V by 5 bases; bases with no gene match: 6. CDR1 and CDR2 (germline): MNHEY, SMNVEV (reference sequence). CDR3 in DNA: TGTGCCAGCAGTCCTCGACTAGCGGGAGTGGATACGCAGTATTTT. This translates into CASSPRLAGVDTQYF.

The genes are TRBV7-3 and TRBJ2-2, with a tentative D call TRBD2 (5 bases). V lost 5 bases, J lost 4 bases, and 14 bases lay in between. This CDR3 has 15 amino acids. Germline V CDR1 and CDR2: SGHTA, FQGTGA. In DNA form, the CDR3 reads TGTGCCAGCAGCCCGAATCTAGCATCCACCGGGGAGCTGTTTTTT. It specifies CASSPNLASTGELFF.